Shown below are 24 T cell receptor beta chains from a single sample sequenced in a study of blood T cell repertoires in COVID-19. TCRdb's table, derived via immunoSEQ multiplex PCR, lists solely in-frame clones and lacks some. This sample has 220,000 or so clones, with 75% to 90% found just once. Material: peripheral blood. The receptors shown here come from a woman of 80 years or more with COVID-19, enrolled during active disease.

The chain links TRBV19 to TRBJ2-7, with 9 bases that match TRBD1. The CDR3 covers 14 residues. CDR1 is LNHDA and CDR2 is SQIVND in the germline V gene (reference sequence). J was trimmed by 7 bases and V by 5 bases; bases with no gene match: 9. CDR3 coding DNA: TGTGCCAGTAGTCCTGGGACAGGGTGGGGGGAGCAGTACTTC. Translating it yields CASSPGTGWGEQYF.

This clone has only a few counts. J is TRBJ1-3 and V is TRBV7-8, with 11 bases fitting TRBD1. Germline V gene sequence: CDR1 SGHVS, CDR2 FQNEAQ. The length of the CDR3 is 17 residues. V shed 0 bases and J 4 bases; nucleotides not matched to a gene: 5. CDR3 region: CASSLARDRGDGNTIYF. The CDR3 DNA is TGTGCCAGCAGCTTAGCGCGGGACAGGGGGGACGGAAACACCATATATTTT. Filled out from reference TRBV7-8 and TRBJ1-3, the complete variable domain reads GAGVSQSPRYKVAKRGQDVALRCDPISGHVSLFWYQQALGQGPEFLTYFQNEAQLDKSGLPSDRFFAERPEGSVSTLKIQRTQQEDSAVYLCASSLARDRGDGNTIYFGEGSWLTVV.

The chain links TRBV5-1 to TRBJ1-6, with TRBD1 as a possible D gene (6 bases). This CDR3 region has 15 residues. CDR1 is SGHRS, CDR2 YFSETQ, per germline. The germline V and J ends were trimmed by 0 bases and 9 bases, with 13 bases remaining between them. CDR3 amino acids: CASSLDRANSSPLHF. The CDR3 region has the DNA TGCGCCAGCAGCTTGGACAGGGCGAATAGTTCACCCCTCCACTTT.

V and J are TRBV19 and TRBJ1-1, with D possibly TRBD1 on 5 matching bases. The V and J ends lost 4 bases and 10 bases respectively, with 19 bases between them. This CDR3 contains 14 residues. Germline values: CDR1 LNHDA, CDR2 SQIVND (reference sequence). CDR3 nucleotides: TGTGCCAGTAGTACCTCTTCGGGGGTCGGGGGAGCTTTCTTT. Amino acid sequence: CASSTSSGVGGAFF.

The chain couples TRBV18 to TRBJ1-5; D gene unclear. Trimming cost V 8 bases and J 0 bases, with 14 bases left between them. The germline gives CDR1 KGHSH, CDR2 LQKENI. The CDR3 runs 15 residues. The CDR3 is CASASSSTSNQPQHF. The DNA for the CDR3 is TGTGCCAGCGCGTCTAGCAGCACTAGCAATCAGCCCCAGCATTTT.

J is TRBJ1-2 and V is TRBV5-4, with a possible D match to TRBD1 (5 bases). V shed 2 bases and J shed 7 bases, with 12 bases lying between them. The CDR3 has 13 amino acids. The V gene's germline CDR1 is SGHNT and CDR2 YYREEE (reference sequence). The CDR3 DNA sequence: TGTGCCAGCAGCTTCTGGGAAAGGGGTGGCTACACCTTC. As protein: CASSFWERGGYTF.

The chain employs TRBV4-1 and TRBJ2-1, with 10 nucleotides matching TRBD2. The CDR3 totals 20 residues. Germline trimming cut 1 base from V and 4 bases from J; bases unmatched to any gene: 16. CDR1 and CDR2 (germline): MGHRA, YSYEKL. CDR3 amino acids: CASSQVTTSGPGTLYNEQFF. The CDR3 DNA reads TGCGCCAGCAGCCAAGTCACGACTAGCGGGCCCGGGACTTTATACAATGAGCAGTTCTTC.

The chain recombines TRBV6-2 or TRBV6-3 with TRBJ2-3; 12 positions agree with TRBD2. CDR1 is MNHEY, CDR2 SVGEGT, per germline. This CDR3 spans 20 amino acids. The junction had 14 bases not matched to a gene; V was cut back by 2 bases and J by 2 bases. The CDR3 region has the DNA TGTGCCAGCAGTTACCTTACCGACAGAGGACTAGCGGGGAACACAGATACGCAGTATTTT. It specifies CASSYLTDRGLAGNTDTQYF.

V and J are TRBV15 and TRBJ1-2; D not certain. The CDR3 sequence is 13 residues long. Germline CDR1 and CDR2: LNHNV and YYDKDF (reference sequence). Trimming pared 5 bases from V and 4 bases from J, leaving 11 bases between. CDR3 nucleotides: TGTGCCACCAGCCCGGACTTGGGCTATGGCTACACCTTC. This translates into CATSPDLGYGYTF.

Of note for this clone: The missing conserved phenylalanine or tryptophan at the end of this CDR3 makes a read error likely. The DNA is omitted, as the CDR3 cannot be located on it reliably, and the CDR3 follows TCRdb's listing. This chain's CDR3 is CATSDPDRERC. The rearrangement links TRBV24-1 to TRBJ1-4; TRBD1, the table's D call, was not compared with the DNA. CDR1 KGHDR and CDR2 SFDVKD come from the germline V gene. The CDR3 is 11 residues long, ends included.

The CDR3 protein is CASSERGEQFF. CDR3 bases: TGTGCCAGCAGCGAAAGGGGTGAGCAGTTCTTC. The V gene is TRBV7-9, the J gene TRBJ2-1; D may be TRBD1 (5 bases). Germline-derived CDR1 and CDR2 are SEHNR and FQNEAQ (reference sequence). V was cut by 5 bases and J by 9 bases, with 8 bases left in between. This CDR3 has 11 amino acids. Full variable domain (missing parts from reference TRBV7-9 and TRBJ2-1): DTGVSQNPRHKITKRGQNVTFRCDPISEHNRLYWYRQTLGQGPEFLTYFQNEAQLEKSRLLSDRFSAERPKGSFSTLEIQRTEQGDSAMYLCASSERGEQFFGPGTRLTVL.

This clone has just a few counts. The chain joins TRBV7-9 to TRBJ2-3, with TRBD2 matching over 8 bases. The CDR3 runs to 14 residues. With V trimmed by 5 bases and J by 6 bases, 7 bases remained unmatched. Germline-derived CDR1 and CDR2 are SEHNR and FQNEAQ (reference sequence). In DNA, the CDR3 is TGTGCCAGCAGCCCCGGGACTAGTCAGGATACGCAGTATTTT. Its protein is CASSPGTSQDTQYF.

This chain joins TRBV4-2 and TRBJ1-2; D gene ambiguous. Germline V gives CDR1 LGHNA, CDR2 YNFKEQ. This CDR3 comprises 16 residues. Trimming pared 6 bases from V and 4 bases from J, leaving 21 bases between. Here the CDR3 DNA reads TGTGCCAGCAGTCAGTCGGTTTCTGACGGGAGCTATGGCTACACCTTC. Translation: CASSQSVSDGSYGYTF.

This chain links TRBV30 with TRBJ1-2; 7 bases are a match to TRBD1. J was trimmed by 8 bases and V by 6 bases; bases with no gene match: 9. CDR3 length: 12 residues. Per the germline V gene, CDR1 is GTSNPN and CDR2 is SVGIG (reference sequence). CDR3: CACRQGIGGYTF. In DNA form, the CDR3 reads TGTGCCTGTCGACAGGGTATAGGCGGCTACACCTTC.

The CDR3 DNA sequence: TGTGCCTGGAGTGCCGGGACTAGCGGAGATACGCAGTATTTT. It specifies CAWSAGTSGDTQYF. The chain couples TRBV30 to TRBJ2-3; TRBD2 agrees at 11 bases. Germline V gene sequence: CDR1 GTSNPN, CDR2 SVGIG (reference sequence). Trimming cost V 1 base and J 5 bases; bases outside gene matches: 2. This CDR3 spans 14 amino acids.

This clone was observed a single time. The V gene is TRBV6-5, the J gene TRBJ2-5; 8 positions match TRBD2. The CDR3 covers 14 residues. The germline V gene has CDR1 MNHEY and CDR2 SVGAGI. V trimming: 5 bases; J trimming: 5 bases; junction bases outside the gene matches: 7. The CDR3 DNA follows: TGTGCCAGCAGTACCGACCCGGGGGGGGAGACCCAGTACTTC. This codes for CASSTDPGGETQYF.

V usage is TRBV7-2 and J usage is TRBJ2-3; 13 nucleotides line up with TRBD2. V was pared by 5 bases and J by 8 bases, with 13 bases of the junction left unmatched. The length of the CDR3 is 17 residues. The germline V gene encodes CDR1 SGHTA and CDR2 FQGNSA. The CDR3 nucleotides are TGTGCCAGCAGCAACCTGGGACTAGCGGGAAGGGGGGGTACGCAGTATTTT. Amino acid sequence: CASSNLGLAGRGGTQYF. Looking up the rest from reference TRBV7-2 and TRBJ2-3 gives the full variable domain: GAGVSQSPSNKVTEKGKDVELRCDPISGHTALYWYRQSLGQGLEFLIYFQGNSAPDKSGLPSDRFSAERTGGSVSTLTIQRTQQEDSAVYLCASSNLGLAGRGGTQYFGPGTRLTVL.

The chain recombines TRBV28 with TRBJ1-2; D unclear. The germline CDR1 and CDR2 sequences are MDHEN and SYDVKM. Between the trimmed V and J ends, which lost 6 bases and 7 bases, there was a span of 18 bases. CDR3 size: 14 residues. The CDR3 reads CASRGDRYYGGYTF. The CDR3 DNA follows: TGTGCCAGCAGAGGAGACCGGTACTATGGTGGCTACACCTTC.

This clone has just a few counts. This chain uses TRBV5-8 with TRBJ2-6; D may be TRBD1 (6 bases). The germline gives CDR1 SGHTS, CDR2 YDEGEE. This CDR3 spans 16 amino acids. Trimming took 3 bases from V and 0 from J, leaving 10 bases between them. CDR3 DNA sequence: TGTGCCAGCAGCTGGGGGCCTTACTCTGGGGCCAACGTCCTGACTTTC. It codes for CASSWGPYSGANVLTF.

The chain has TRBV19 and TRBJ1-1; D possibly corresponds to TRBD1 (5 bases). Germline-derived CDR1 and CDR2 are LNHDA and SQIVND (reference sequence). This CDR3 comprises 15 residues. V was clipped by 1 base and J by 4 bases, with 13 bases between them. CDR3 bases: TGTGCCAGTAGTATAGGGAGGGTCAGGGTCACTGAAGCTTTCTTT. This translates into CASSIGRVRVTEAFF.

V is TRBV7-2 and J is TRBJ2-1, with D possibly matching TRBD1 (6 bases). V dropped 8 bases and J dropped 7 bases, with 18 bases sitting between them. From germline, CDR1 is SGHTA and CDR2 FQGNSA. The CDR3 has 14 amino acids. The CDR3 loop reads CASSLGGIGNEQFF. CDR3 nucleotides: TGTGCCAGCTCATTAGGGGGTATAGGGAATGAGCAGTTCTTC.

The chain uses TRBV28 and TRBJ2-7; D perhaps matches TRBD1 (5 bases). Germline V CDR1 and CDR2: MDHEN, SYDVKM. The length of the CDR3 is 14 residues. Trimming pared 6 bases from V and 1 base from J, leaving 13 bases between. Written as DNA, the CDR3 is TGTGCCAGCAGACCCCCAGGGATTTCCTACGAGCAGTACTTC. It translates to CASRPPGISYEQYF.

In this sample, this clone turned up a few times. This sequence joins TRBV30 and TRBJ2-1, with unresolved D. The length of the CDR3 is 15 residues. The germline V gene encodes CDR1 GTSNPN and CDR2 SVGIG (reference sequence). V shed 0 bases and J shed 7 bases, with 16 bases lying between them. This CDR3 reads CAWSVSRFESNEQFF. The CDR3 region has the DNA TGTGCCTGGAGTGTAAGCAGGTTTGAATCGAATGAGCAGTTCTTC.

This clone was seen many times. This chain uses TRBV3-1 (or the pseudogene TRBV3-2) with TRBJ1-1, with D unresolved. This CDR3 region has 13 residues. Germline V lookup: CDR1 LGHDT, CDR2 YNNKEL (reference sequence). Trimming cost V 1 base and J 11 bases, with 14 bases left between them. The CDR3 loop is CASSQAEAVGAFF. CDR3 DNA sequence: TGTGCCAGCAGCCAAGCGGAGGCGGTTGGGGCTTTCTTT.